The T cell receptor (beta chain) described here comes from a study of T cell responses to AZD1222 COVID-19 vaccine. CDR1 is SQVTM, CDR2 ANQGSEA, per germline. The CDR3 consists of 12 residues. Trimming cost V 7 bases and J 0 bases, with 7 bases left between them. The data were produced by immunoSEQ multiplex PCR, yet TCRdb's version contains in-frame clones alone and is incomplete. The table lists some 90,000 clones, roughly 90% of them singletons. V and J are TRBV29-1 and TRBJ2-1; TRBD1 or TRBD2 may be the D gene (5 bases each). The specimen comprised peripheral blood, sampled on day 0 of AZD1222 vaccination. The sequence was collected from an adult in good health. CDR3 residues: CSGGSSYNEQFF. DNA for the CDR3: TGCAGCGGGGGGAGCTCCTACAATGAGCAGTTCTTC.